This TCR beta chain was observed in a study of shared clonotypes between healthy human individuals. Study-wide context: The study used three CD4 naive, three CD4 memory, two CD8 naive and one CD8 memory plate per donor. Study-level results: Non-shared clonotypes showed lower generation probabilities than clonotypes common to all four donors.

Germline CDR1 reads SGDLS; CDR2 reads YYNGEE. The CDR3 loop spans 15 amino acids. Trimming took 3 bases from V and 1 from J, leaving 12 bases between them. On this clone itself: Its antigen is still unknown.

Measured with immunoSEQ multiplex PCR; TCRdb has only the in-frame clones, and not every one. The data hold about 1 million clones, with about 80% observed a single time. In the CD4+ fraction, cells were divided into CD45RA+ naive and CD45RA-negative memory subsets. This chain joins TRBV9 and TRBJ2-3; D possibly matches TRBD1 or TRBD2 (6 bases each). Sequencing input: memory CD4+ T cells sorted from blood. Indicated subset: CD45RA-negative fraction. This clonotype originated in a man younger than 35 in good health. The CDR3 sequence: CASSGYGGGTDTQYF. DNA of the CDR3: TGTGCCAGCAGCGGATACGGGGGCGGCACAGATACGCAGTATTTT.